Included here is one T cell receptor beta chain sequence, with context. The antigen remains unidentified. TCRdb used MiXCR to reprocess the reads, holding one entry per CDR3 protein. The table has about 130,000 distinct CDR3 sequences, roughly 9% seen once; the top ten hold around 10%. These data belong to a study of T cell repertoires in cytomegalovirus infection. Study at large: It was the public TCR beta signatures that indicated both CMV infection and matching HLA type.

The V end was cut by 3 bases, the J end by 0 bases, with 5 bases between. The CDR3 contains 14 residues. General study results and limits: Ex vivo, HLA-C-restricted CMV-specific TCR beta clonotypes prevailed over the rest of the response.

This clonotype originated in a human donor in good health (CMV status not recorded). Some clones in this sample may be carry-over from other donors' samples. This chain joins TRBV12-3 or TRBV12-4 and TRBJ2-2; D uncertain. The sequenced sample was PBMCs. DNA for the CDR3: TGTGCCAGCAGTTTTCATGCGAACACCGGGGAGCTGTTTTTT. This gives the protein CASSFHANTGELFF.